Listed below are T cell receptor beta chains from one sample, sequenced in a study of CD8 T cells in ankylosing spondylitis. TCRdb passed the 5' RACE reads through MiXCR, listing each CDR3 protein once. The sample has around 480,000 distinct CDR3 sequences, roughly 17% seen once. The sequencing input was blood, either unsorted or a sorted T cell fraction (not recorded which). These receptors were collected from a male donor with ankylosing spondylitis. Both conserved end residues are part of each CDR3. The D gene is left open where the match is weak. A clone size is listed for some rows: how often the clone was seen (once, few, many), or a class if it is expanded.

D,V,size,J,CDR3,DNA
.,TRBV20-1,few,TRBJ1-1,CSARVAQLNTEAFF,TGCAGTGCTAGAGTTGCACAGCTGAACACTGAAGCTTTCTTT
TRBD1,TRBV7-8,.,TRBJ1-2,CASSAPGTEILDYGYTF,TGTGCCAGCAGCGCTCCCGGGACAGAAATACTCGACTATGGCTACACCTTC
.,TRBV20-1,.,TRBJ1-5,CSARVEREGRAQHF,TGCAGTGCTAGAGTGGAACGGGAGGGCAGAGCCCAGCATTTT
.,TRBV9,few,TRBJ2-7,CASARGGGHYEQYF,TGTGCCAGCGCCCGGGGAGGGGGCCACTACGAGCAGTACTTC
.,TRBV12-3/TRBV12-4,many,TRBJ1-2,CASSLKGGGYTF,TGTGCCAGCAGTTTAAAGGGTGGAGGCTACACCTTC
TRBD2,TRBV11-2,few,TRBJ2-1,CASSLDREGEQFF,TGTGCCAGCAGCTTAGATCGGGAGGGTGAGCAGTTCTTC
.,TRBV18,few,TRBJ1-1,CASSLLQPPYTEAFF,TGTGCCAGCTCGCTATTACAGCCACCGTACACTGAAGCTTTCTTT
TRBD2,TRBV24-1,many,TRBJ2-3,CATSDRAGDPLFTDTQYF,TGTGCCACCAGTGATAGGGCGGGGGACCCTCTCTTCACAGATACGCAGTATTTT
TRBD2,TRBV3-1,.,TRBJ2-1,CASSHPRTGGPGEQFF,TGTGCCAGCAGCCACCCTCGGACGGGGGGGCCCGGTGAGCAGTTCTTC
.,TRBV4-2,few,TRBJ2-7,CASSQVGSTGYEQYF,TGTGCCAGCAGCCAAGTTGGATCTACGGGCTACGAGCAGTACTTC
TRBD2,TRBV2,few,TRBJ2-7,CASSESPGGAGEQYF,TGTGCCAGCAGTGAAAGCCCCGGGGGGGCAGGAGAGCAGTACTTC
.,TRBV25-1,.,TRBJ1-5,CASSELTPSNQPQHF,TGTGCCAGCAGTGAATTGACACCTAGCAATCAGCCCCAGCATTTT
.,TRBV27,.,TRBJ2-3,CASSLSFTPDTQYF,TGTGCCAGCAGTTTATCGTTTACACCCGATACGCAGTATTTT
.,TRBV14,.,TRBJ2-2,CASSQFQIGELFF,TGTGCCAGCAGCCAGTTCCAGATCGGGGAGCTGTTTTTT
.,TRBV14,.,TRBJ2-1,CASSQVKGQLGNEQFF,TGTGCCAGCAGCCAAGTGAAGGGACAACTTGGCAATGAGCAGTTCTTC
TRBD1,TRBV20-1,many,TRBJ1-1,CSAKQGVVTEAFF,TGCAGTGCTAAACAGGGGGTTGTCACTGAAGCTTTCTTT
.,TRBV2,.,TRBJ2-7,CASSVGLAVGSYEQYF,TGTGCCAGCAGTGTGGGCTTAGCTGTGGGCTCCTACGAGCAGTACTTC
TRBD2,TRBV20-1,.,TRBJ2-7,CSAGLSGGSSYEQYF,TGCAGTGCTGGACTTAGCGGGGGGTCCTCCTACGAGCAGTACTTC
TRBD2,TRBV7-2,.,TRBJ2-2,CASSLGGGPQGELFF,TGTGCCAGCAGCTTAGGGGGAGGGCCACAGGGGGAGCTGTTTTTT
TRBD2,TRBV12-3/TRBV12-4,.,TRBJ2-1,CASSSAFGRGGSSYNEQFF,TGTGCCAGCAGTTCCGCATTTGGGCGGGGGGGTAGCTCCTACAATGAGCAGTTCTTC
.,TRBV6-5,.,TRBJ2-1,CASSYRTGTNEQFF,TGTGCCAGCAGTTACCGCACTGGGACTAATGAGCAGTTCTTC
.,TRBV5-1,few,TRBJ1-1,CASTETSRTASEAFF,TGCGCCAGCACCGAGACCTCCCGGACAGCATCTGAAGCTTTCTTT
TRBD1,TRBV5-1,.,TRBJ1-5,CASSIGQGGSQPQHF,TGCGCCAGCAGCATAGGACAGGGAGGTAGTCAGCCCCAGCATTTT
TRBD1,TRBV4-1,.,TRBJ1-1,CASSLAAGTGMNTEAFF,TGCGCCAGCAGCCTAGCAGCCGGGACAGGGATGAACACTGAAGCTTTCTTT
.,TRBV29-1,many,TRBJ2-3,CSVVSGTDTQYF,TGCAGCGTTGTTTCGGGTACAGATACGCAGTATTTT
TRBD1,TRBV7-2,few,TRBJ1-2,CASSFTGGPNYGYTF,TGTGCCAGCAGCTTCACAGGGGGCCCTAACTATGGCTACACCTTC
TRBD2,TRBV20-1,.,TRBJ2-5,CSAPTSGETQYF,TGCAGTGCCCCGACTAGCGGAGAGACCCAGTACTTC
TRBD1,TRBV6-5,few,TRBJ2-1,CASRYSGTDNEQFF,TGTGCCAGCAGGTACTCCGGGACAGACAATGAGCAGTTCTTC
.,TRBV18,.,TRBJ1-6,CASSPSGGVYNSPLHF,TGTGCCAGCTCACCGAGTGGGGGAGTATATAATTCACCCCTCCACTTT
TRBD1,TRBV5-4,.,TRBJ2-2,CASSLHRGSMAGELFF,TGTGCCAGCAGCTTACACAGGGGGTCAATGGCCGGGGAGCTGTTTTTT
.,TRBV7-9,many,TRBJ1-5,CASSSYSPLGNQPQHF,TGTGCCAGCAGCTCATACTCACCCTTAGGAAATCAGCCCCAGCATTTT
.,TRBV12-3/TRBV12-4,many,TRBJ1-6,CASSSGRYNSPLHF,TGTGCCAGCAGTTCGGGACGGTATAATTCACCCCTCCACTTT
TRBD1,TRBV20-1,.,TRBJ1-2,CSARLADRGFYGYTF,TGCAGTGCTAGATTGGCGGACAGGGGATTTTATGGCTACACCTTC
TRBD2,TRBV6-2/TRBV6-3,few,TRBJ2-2,CASSYSWREGYTGELFF,TGTGCCAGCAGTTACTCCTGGAGGGAGGGTTACACCGGGGAGCTGTTTTTT
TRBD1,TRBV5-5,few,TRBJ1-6,CASSLTDRVLNSPLHF,TGTGCCAGCAGCTTGACAGACAGGGTTCTCAATTCACCCCTCCACTTT
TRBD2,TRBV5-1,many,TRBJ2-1,CASSLTSGTTYNEQFF,TGCGCCAGCAGCTTGACTAGCGGGACCACCTACAATGAGCAGTTCTTC
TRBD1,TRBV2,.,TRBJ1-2,CASSEGTGGSGYTF,TGTGCCAGCAGTGAAGGGACAGGGGGCTCTGGCTACACCTTC
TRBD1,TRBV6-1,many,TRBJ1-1,CASTTGGGKLNTEAFF,TGTGCCAGCACCACAGGGGGGGGAAAATTGAACACTGAAGCTTTCTTT
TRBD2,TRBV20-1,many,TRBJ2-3,CSAPRGGGDTQYF,TGCAGTGCCCCCCGGGGGGGGGGAGATACGCAGTATTTT
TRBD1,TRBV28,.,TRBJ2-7,CASRVGGAFYEQYF,TGTGCCAGCAGGGTAGGGGGCGCTTTTTACGAGCAGTACTTC
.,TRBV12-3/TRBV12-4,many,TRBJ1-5,CASSLGRGANQPQHF,TGTGCCAGCAGTTTAGGGCGCGGAGCCAATCAGCCCCAGCATTTT
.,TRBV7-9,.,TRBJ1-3,CASSPSGGSGNTIYF,TGTGCCAGCAGCCCCAGCGGTGGCTCTGGAAACACCATATATTTT
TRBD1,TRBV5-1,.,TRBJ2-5,CASSTRDSFRETQYF,TGCGCCAGCAGCACCCGGGACAGTTTTCGTGAGACCCAGTACTTC
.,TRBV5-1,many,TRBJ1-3,CASSLSGTTGNTIYF,TGCGCCAGCAGCTTGTCAGGGACGACTGGAAACACCATATATTTT
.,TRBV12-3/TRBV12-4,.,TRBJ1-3,CASSPRGYSGNTIYF,TGTGCCAGCAGCCCACGGGGGTACTCTGGAAACACCATATATTTT
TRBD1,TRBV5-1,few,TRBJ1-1,CASTTGRGNTEAFF,TGCGCCAGCACGACAGGGCGGGGGAACACTGAAGCTTTCTTT
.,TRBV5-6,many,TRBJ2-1,CASSVDSFSNEQFF,TGTGCCAGCAGCGTGGACAGTTTTTCCAATGAGCAGTTCTTC
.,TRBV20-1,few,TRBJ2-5,CSAYTPPETQYF,TGCAGTGCCTATACCCCTCCAGAGACCCAGTACTTC
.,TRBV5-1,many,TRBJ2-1,CASREPTNNEQFF,TGCGCCAGCAGGGAACCGACTAACAATGAGCAGTTCTTC
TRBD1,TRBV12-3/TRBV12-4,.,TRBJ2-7,CASSWTGGRAGEQYF,TGTGCCAGCAGTTGGACAGGGGGCCGGGCTGGGGAGCAGTACTTC